The rows below give T cell receptor beta chains drawn from one sample of a study of vaccination and CD4 T cells after COVID-19. TCRdb analysed the PCR reads with MiXCR anew, one entry per CDR3 protein. The sample carries approximately 27,000 distinct CDR3 sequences, approximately 40% recorded once. The antigens of these receptors remain unknown. The input for sequencing was CD4+ T cells from blood, cultured in vitro, taken about 7 months after SARS-CoV-2 vaccination. The receptors originated from a human donor who had recovered from COVID-19. The conserved cysteine and the conserved F or W are not part of the CDR3 here.

v_call: TRBV7-3
j_call: TRBJ2-3
cdr3_aa: ASSLNGDGTDTQY

v_call: TRBV5-1
j_call: TRBJ2-7
cdr3_aa: ASSQTAGPYEQY

v_call: TRBV21-1
j_call: TRBJ2-3
cdr3_aa: ASSKNSTDTQY

v_call: TRBV11-1
j_call: TRBJ2-7
cdr3_aa: ASSLAVQGYEQY

v_call: TRBV27
j_call: TRBJ2-1
cdr3_aa: ASKAGMGAGVLNEQF

v_call: TRBV19
j_call: TRBJ1-5
cdr3_aa: ASSNQGQPNQPQH

v_call: TRBV11-2
j_call: TRBJ1-2
cdr3_aa: ASSLNRGEPYRYT

v_call: TRBV5-1
j_call: TRBJ2-5
cdr3_aa: ASSLSRGLAGEGETQY

v_call: TRBV5-1
j_call: TRBJ2-3
cdr3_aa: ASRLDGASTDTQY

v_call: TRBV7-8
j_call: TRBJ2-7
cdr3_aa: ASSPGIGQGTREQY

v_call: TRBV20-1
j_call: TRBJ1-5
cdr3_aa: SARPFGVSNQPQH

v_call: TRBV2
j_call: TRBJ1-2
cdr3_aa: ASSPTGGGYGYT

v_call: TRBV6-4
j_call: TRBJ2-1
cdr3_aa: ASSDNPAGGYNEQF

v_call: TRBV11-2
j_call: TRBJ1-2
cdr3_aa: ASSLGTTNYGYT

v_call: TRBV5-5
j_call: TRBJ2-7
cdr3_aa: ASSLLTGPYEQY

v_call: TRBV28
j_call: TRBJ2-3
cdr3_aa: ASSSRFDWGGPTDTQY

v_call: TRBV20-1
j_call: TRBJ2-3
cdr3_aa: SARFIGKVSDTQY

v_call: TRBV7-2
j_call: TRBJ2-7
cdr3_aa: ASSLEVSGKQY

v_call: TRBV6-5
j_call: TRBJ2-1
cdr3_aa: ASSYRFWLADYNEQF

v_call: TRBV6-1
j_call: TRBJ1-5
cdr3_aa: ASSPGNNLLWPQH

v_call: TRBV29-1
j_call: TRBJ2-5
cdr3_aa: SAKTSGETQY

v_call: TRBV7-8
j_call: TRBJ2-1
cdr3_aa: ASSLAQGEGEQF

v_call: TRBV2
j_call: TRBJ1-1
cdr3_aa: ASILRGTTEAF

v_call: TRBV20-1
j_call: TRBJ2-1
cdr3_aa: SADVGPTSYNEQF

v_call: TRBV20-1
j_call: TRBJ2-7
cdr3_aa: SATLSGSGREQY

v_call: TRBV12-3/TRBV12-4
j_call: TRBJ2-7
cdr3_aa: ASSNRRRSEQY

v_call: TRBV5-6
j_call: TRBJ2-2
cdr3_aa: ASSFDTGTHAPGELF

v_call: TRBV24-1
j_call: TRBJ2-3
cdr3_aa: ATSGQNTDTQY

v_call: TRBV29-1
j_call: TRBJ2-5
cdr3_aa: SASHQFGDQY

v_call: TRBV10-1
j_call: TRBJ1-2
cdr3_aa: ASSEGGRNHNYGYT

v_call: TRBV6-2/TRBV6-3
j_call: TRBJ2-7
cdr3_aa: ASSYSSGSYEQY

v_call: TRBV20-1
j_call: TRBJ2-7
cdr3_aa: SAAGGSDEQY

v_call: TRBV4-2
j_call: TRBJ2-5
cdr3_aa: ASSRGKGGQETQY

v_call: TRBV7-3
j_call: TRBJ2-5
cdr3_aa: ASSLTGRGETQY

v_call: TRBV20-1
j_call: TRBJ1-3
cdr3_aa: SASTGPAGNTIY

v_call: TRBV7-2
j_call: TRBJ2-7
cdr3_aa: ASSLGPFSAANEQY

v_call: TRBV27
j_call: TRBJ1-1
cdr3_aa: ASSLLRTGNTEAF

v_call: TRBV20-1
j_call: TRBJ1-2
cdr3_aa: SARDQGQGGGYT

v_call: TRBV7-6
j_call: TRBJ2-5
cdr3_aa: ASSRPDGFQETQY

v_call: TRBV28
j_call: TRBJ1-2
cdr3_aa: ASSPHDRAGYT

v_call: TRBV6-1
j_call: TRBJ1-6
cdr3_aa: ASSGGQGGSYNSPLH

v_call: TRBV6-1
j_call: TRBJ2-3
cdr3_aa: ASRAADTQY

v_call: TRBV5-1
j_call: TRBJ1-1
cdr3_aa: ASSLFWDSLNTEAF

v_call: TRBV28
j_call: TRBJ1-5
cdr3_aa: ASSLISGGEPQH

v_call: TRBV28
j_call: TRBJ2-7
cdr3_aa: ASSFSGLAGGHEQY

v_call: TRBV20-1
j_call: TRBJ2-5
cdr3_aa: SAIHVQETQY

v_call: TRBV7-9
j_call: TRBJ2-2
cdr3_aa: ASSMDFTGELF

v_call: TRBV19
j_call: TRBJ2-7
cdr3_aa: ASSAPNRGPYEQY

v_call: TRBV20-1
j_call: TRBJ1-5
cdr3_aa: SARATGGNWPQH

v_call: TRBV7-8
j_call: TRBJ1-2
cdr3_aa: ASSSQVERDRGTYGYT

v_call: TRBV12-3/TRBV12-4
j_call: TRBJ1-5
cdr3_aa: ASSFQGVSNQPQH

v_call: TRBV6-5
j_call: TRBJ1-5
cdr3_aa: ASSYGQPGDQPQH

v_call: TRBV20-1
j_call: TRBJ1-1
cdr3_aa: SAGDHSGF

v_call: TRBV7-3
j_call: TRBJ2-6
cdr3_aa: ASSLGGAGANVLT

v_call: TRBV7-9
j_call: TRBJ1-6
cdr3_aa: ASSFNRGNSPLH

v_call: TRBV6-4
j_call: TRBJ2-2
cdr3_aa: ASSDGGRDTGELF

v_call: TRBV19
j_call: TRBJ2-1
cdr3_aa: ASSALDGSSYNEQF